The table lists the clone carrying this TCR beta chain with many counts. As yet, its antigen is unknown. These data come from a study of identical twins. Findings and caveats of the study: Cord blood beta clonotypes that were abundant carried fewer insertions, and memory repertoires showed no such trend.

The CDR3 has 17 residues. CDR1 and CDR2 (germline): SGHRS, YFSETQ. V dropped 4 bases and J dropped 2; count of bases not matched to a gene: 10. MiXCR, applied by TCRdb to the 5' RACE reads, yields one record per CDR3 protein. Among 700,000 to 950,000 distinct CDR3 sequences, around an eighth were seen once, and the ten largest hold about 1.5%. Healthy Caucasian individuals made up all the donors. These data also formed part of another study, on yellow fever vaccine responses in identical twins.

Sequenced sample: PBMCs. This clonotype was sampled from a young woman in good health. This chain joins TRBV5-1 and TRBJ2-7; TRBD2 aligns across 12 bases. The CDR3 DNA sequence: TGCGCCAGCAGCACCCGGACTAGCGGGAACCTCCCCTACGAGCAGTACTTC. Translating it yields CASSTRTSGNLPYEQYF.